The 15 T cell receptor beta chains given below trace back to one sample, sequenced in a study of T cells in Graves' hyperthyroidism and ophthalmopathy (dated by TCRdb to the late 2010s). Receptor amplification or capture employed multiplex PCR. The data were produced on an Illumina HiSeq 2000. The TCR beta CDR3 regions were amplified from the RNA transcripts. A first-round RT-PCR of the TCR CDR3 used the HTBI primer set with the Qiagen OneStep RT-PCR kit. TCRdb reprocessing: public reads trimmed at Q25 with fastp, clones called with MiXCR, in-frame beta chains kept. CDR3 protein duplicates are merged, each entry listing the most common genes and DNA. The sample includes approximately 100,000 distinct CDR3 sequences, with 35% to 45% observed a single time. The biggest ten clones account for around 9.6% of the sample. Sequencing used peripheral blood or thyroid tissue (not recorded which). These receptors were taken from a woman aged 25 to 39 with Graves' hyperthyroidism.

This clonotype was counted many times. The gene calls are TRBV5-6 and TRBJ1-3; D is unresolved. Trimming left V 0 bases short and J 3 bases short, with 7 bases between. There are 14 residues in the CDR3. From germline, CDR1 is SGHDT and CDR2 YYEEEE. The CDR3 nucleotides read TGTGCCAGCAGCTTGGACAGCCTTGGAAACACCATATATTTT. It is translated as CASSLDSLGNTIYF.

The chain links TRBV6-4 to TRBJ2-5, with D possibly matching TRBD1 (5 bases). V was clipped by 2 bases and J by 3 bases, with 7 bases between them. This CDR3 is 13 amino acids long. Germline CDR1 and CDR2: MRHNA and SNTAGT. CDR3 residues: CASSDRREETQYF. The CDR3 nucleotides are TGTGCCAGCAGTGACCGCAGGGAAGAGACCCAGTACTTC.

This clonotype was detected ten times or more. Here the CDR3 DNA reads TGTGCCAGCAGCGACTCAGGACTAGCGGGAGAATCGGCCGAGCAGTACTTC. Residues: CASSDSGLAGESAEQYF. This chain uses TRBV7-9 with TRBJ2-7; 13 bases are shared with TRBD2. The CDR3 extends over 17 amino acids. J lost 6 bases, V lost 5 bases, and 13 bases had no gene match. CDR1 and CDR2 from the germline V gene are SEHNR and FQNEAQ (reference sequence).

There are many counts of this clonotype. The chain has TRBV5-4 and TRBJ1-1; D is perhaps TRBD1 (5 bases). The germline V gene encodes CDR1 SGHNT and CDR2 YYREEE (reference sequence). The CDR3 is made up of 13 amino acids. The V gene lost 4 bases and the J gene lost 10 bases, with 17 bases spanning the gap. CDR3 sequence (DNA): TGTGCCAGCAGCCGGGGGACCCGCCGAGGAGCTTTCTTT. This codes for CASSRGTRRGAFF.

This clonotype came up many times. This chain links TRBV4-1 with TRBJ1-5; unclear D gene. Between the trimmed V and J ends, which lost 1 base and 4 bases, there was a span of 11 bases. The CDR3 has 15 amino acids. Germline V gives CDR1 MGHRA, CDR2 YSYEKL. The DNA for the CDR3 is TGCGCCAGCAGCCAAGTGGAAGGGCGGAATCAGCCCCAGCATTTT. This gives the protein CASSQVEGRNQPQHF.

This clonotype was recorded many times. The chain carries TRBV5-8 and TRBJ1-2, with D hard to call. Trimming took 4 bases from V and 4 from J, leaving 17 bases between them. Germline CDR1 and CDR2: SGHTS and YDEGEE. This CDR3 region has 15 residues. The CDR3 sequence: CASSPLAGSFYGYTF. CDR3 nucleotides: TGTGCCAGCAGCCCCCTCGCGGGAAGTTTCTATGGCTACACCTTC.

On this clonotype itself: A much larger clone lies one base from this, so it may be a read error. The chain's CDR3 is CASSLGGPVVPYGYIF. The CDR3, as DNA: TGTGCCAGCAGTTTAGGAGGCCCGGTGGTACCCTATGGCTACATCTTC. V is TRBV7-9 and J is TRBJ1-2; D call uncertain. Germline lookup yields CDR1 SEHNR and CDR2 FQNEAQ (reference sequence). CDR3 size: 16 residues.

At least ten counts were recorded for this clonotype. This rearrangement joins TRBV10-3 to TRBJ2-2, with TRBD2 matching over 8 bases. Trimming took 10 bases from V and 4 from J; bases not matched to a gene: 5. This CDR3 is 13 amino acids long. Germline V gives CDR1 ENHRY, CDR2 SYGVKD. This CDR3 is CATQRESTGELFF. CDR3 nucleotides: TGTGCCACCCAGCGGGAGAGCACCGGGGAGCTGTTTTTT.

This clonotype was observed many times. This chain joins TRBV27 and TRBJ1-6; D call uncertain. The CDR3 has 13 residues. The germline V gene encodes CDR1 MNHEY and CDR2 SMNVEV (reference sequence). The V end lost 3 bases, the J end lost 7 bases, and 7 bases lay between the germline ends. Written as DNA, the CDR3 is TGTGCCAGCAGTTTTTCCGCAAATTCACCCCTCCACTTT. Translation: CASSFSANSPLHF.

This clonotype has ten or more counts. CDR3 in DNA: TGTGCCAGTAGTATTCTTCGGGAAAACACTGAAGCTTTCTTT. As protein: CASSILRENTEAFF. This chain links TRBV19 with TRBJ1-1; D gene unclear. Trimming removed 3 bases at V and 2 bases at J, with 10 bases between. Germline-derived CDR1 and CDR2 are LNHDA and SQIVND (reference sequence). This CDR3 comprises 14 residues.

This clonotype was detected ten times or more. The V and J genes are TRBV12-3 or TRBV12-4 and TRBJ2-7; D ambiguous. CDR3 size: 12 residues. V lost 5 bases and J 5 bases, leaving 10 bases between the germline ends. CDR3 residues: CASSRAPNEQYF. The DNA of the CDR3 is TGTGCCAGCAGTAGGGCCCCCAACGAGCAGTACTTC.

This clonotype was recorded many times. CDR3 sequence (DNA): TGTGCCAGCAATGAGCGTCAGGGTCTCTACGAGCAGTACTTC. Protein sequence: CASNERQGLYEQYF. This chain uses TRBV2 with TRBJ2-7, with TRBD1 as a possible D gene (5 bases). V was clipped by 7 bases and J by 3 bases, with 16 bases between them. The CDR3 is made up of 14 amino acids. Germline V gene lookup returns CDR1 SNHLY and CDR2 FYNNEI.

This clonotype was counted at least ten times. The V gene is TRBV4-1, the J gene TRBJ1-4; no clear D gene. The CDR3 loop spans 16 amino acids. Germline V gene lookup returns CDR1 MGHRA and CDR2 YSYEKL. V lost 0 bases to trimming and J lost 2 bases, with 10 bases between them. The CDR3 DNA reads as TGCGCCAGCAGCCAAGACGCCCTCGGGACTAATGAAAAACTGTTTTTT. This gives the protein CASSQDALGTNEKLFF.

This clonotype was observed at least ten times. The J gene is TRBJ1-2, the V gene TRBV7-9; 7 nucleotides line up with TRBD1. The germline gives CDR1 SEHNR, CDR2 FQNEAQ (reference sequence). The CDR3 has 12 residues. V lost 5 bases, J lost 6 bases, and 3 bases stayed unmatched. The CDR3 sequence: CASSPTGHGYTF. The CDR3 region has the DNA TGTGCCAGCAGCCCGACAGGGCATGGCTACACCTTC.

In this sample, this clonotype turned up once. The gene calls are TRBV7-3 and TRBJ2-7, with D tentatively TRBD1 (6 bases). The CDR3 has 15 residues. V lost 5 bases, J lost 0 bases, and 14 bases lay in between. Germline V gene sequence: CDR1 SGHTA, CDR2 FQGTGA. DNA for the CDR3: TGTGCCAGCAGCGTCCATCCAGGGGCCTCCTACGAGCAGTACTTC. As protein: CASSVHPGASYEQYF.